This T cell receptor (beta chain) was sequenced for a study of CD4 T cells in relation to SARS-CoV-2 and coronaviruses (dated by TCRdb to about 2021). General notes on the study: The ViraFEST assay cultured PBMCs with antigen for more than eight days, then sequenced TCR beta CDR3s to find antigen-specific clonal expansions. An HIV-1 Nef peptide pool or a no-peptide culture served as the negative reference condition. The Adaptive Biotechnologies TCR-sequencing kit was used to sequence samples from a few pre-COVID donors and the naive versus memory experiments, while other data came from Illumina-based sequencing. The study assessed, at the TCR clonotype level, memory CD4+ T cell crossreactivity between SARS-CoV-2 and common cold coronavirus spike proteins. HLA restriction was mapped for shared crossreactive spike epitopes using patient-derived lymphoblastoid cell lines. For other donors in the study, expansion assays were sequenced with a different, Illumina-based TCR-beta assay. Summary of the overall study and its limitations: About 60% of donors had memory CD4+ clonotypes that crossrecognized SARS-CoV-2 and at least one common cold coronavirus spike. Compared with monoreactive clones, crossreactive clones had significantly weaker SARS-CoV-2-driven expansion, a result consistent with antigenic imprinting. Crossreactivity analysis was centred on spike protein, so crossreactivity against other viral proteins was not assessed. Because no donor provided both pre-pandemic and post-infection samples, tracing the source of pre-existing responses was limited. Small numbers of patients and of tested TCRs were a limitation of the study.

The library was generated by the immunoSEQ multiplex PCR assay. Per the original workflow: During preprocessing, nonproductive sequences were discarded, as were any CDR3s that did not begin with C, did not end with F or W, or were shorter than 7 amino acids. Antigen-specific clonotypes were called with the MANAFEST web app on the basis of expansion relative to the reference and to other culture wells. To be counted as positive, a clone had to show significant expansion compared with the reference culture, at an FDR below 0.05, in 2 of 3 replicate wells. For a clone to be considered positive, significant expansion relative to all other tandem wells and an odds ratio above 5 were also required. CDR3 homology was quantified as pairwise Levenshtein distance, calculated with the stringdist R package after three terminal residues were trimmed from each end. Imported from immuneACCESS, the table was reduced by TCRdb to in-frame sequences with V and J called. These copies leave out some clones; in studies compared against another copy, an unresolved V gene accounts for under half, and the cause of the remainder is not known. V and J calls and clone size are copied from that table; D and trimming were computed from the DNA. In all, the sample holds 20,000 to 25,000 clones, and 76% of those were seen once. The ten most abundant clones make up roughly 17% of the sample.

Note on this clone: Its antigen remains undetermined. Per-nucleotide qualities are absent, and no much larger clonotype sits a single base away.

CD4+ T cells from unexposed donors were collected before the COVID-19 pandemic (2011-2018). After less than eleven days of culture, CD4+ T cells were isolated with the EasySep CD4+ T cell isolation kit. As far as cell numbers permitted, CD4+ T cells from unexposed donors were tested for reactivity against SARS-CoV-2 S and N as well as four spike pools from common cold coronaviruses. About 2 million PBMCs per well were cultured in IMDM with roughly 5.5% human AB serum and about 9.7 IU/ml IL-2. Half of the culture medium was replaced with fresh IL-2-containing medium on days 3 and 7. Each peptide culture condition was generally run in triplicate replicate wells. The leukapheresis product for the unexposed donors was obtained through commercial purchase. Ficoll-Paque PLUS gradient centrifugation was used to isolate PBMCs from leukapheresis product or whole blood. PBMCs were either cryopreserved at -140°C or used fresh in the expansion assay. The QIAamp Micro DNA Kit was used to extract genomic DNA from the CD4+ T cells.

V is pruned by 3 bases and J by 0 bases, leaving 10 bases of the junction without a gene match. The CDR3 numbers 18 residues from cysteine through phenylalanine. Only CDR3 DNA is held: 54 bases, read in frame from base 1. For CDR1 and CDR2, the germline V gene lists SGHDT and YYEEEE. The chain couples TRBV5-6 to TRBJ1-5, and 9 junctional nucleotides match TRBD1. This sequence was found in a human donor in good health. Specimen: CD4+ T cells from PBMCs, cultured in vitro. The CDR3 reads CASSSSGQGLHSNQPQHF. The nucleotide sequence reads as follows: TGTGCCAGCAGCTCCTCAGGACAGGGGCTACATAGCAATCAGCCCCAGCATTTT.